The 27 T cell receptor beta chains reported below all come from one sample, sequenced in a study of CD8 T cells in Susac syndrome. cDNA came from around 0.5 to 1 ug RNA primed by random hexamers. Using its own MiXCR run on the immunoSEQ multiplex PCR reads, TCRdb lists one record per CDR3 protein. The sample holds 73,000 or so distinct CDR3 sequences, about 95% seen once. What was sequenced was CD8+ T cells from PBMCs. These receptor sequences come from a human donor with multiple sclerosis.

This chain joins TRBV27 and TRBJ2-7; no clear D. In germline, CDR1 is MNHEY, CDR2 SMNVEV (reference sequence). The CDR3 totals 17 residues. The ends were cut back, 5 bases at V and 6 bases at J, with 26 bases in the middle. The CDR3 spells CASSARRAAGPLPEQYF. CDR3 DNA sequence: TGTGCCAGCAGTGCCCGCCGGGCGGCAGGTCCCCTACCCGAGCAGTACTTC.

Notes on this clonotype: The junction departs from germline at one end; a sequencing error may be responsible. The chain employs TRBV30 and TRBJ1-5; D gene uncertain. CDR3 length: 14 amino acids. Germline V CDR1 and CDR2: GTSNPN, SVGIG (reference sequence). The DNA for the CDR3 is TGTGCCTCGAGTGGGGATGCTAGCAATCAGCCCCAGCATTTT. This codes for CASSGDASNQPQHF.

This sequence joins TRBV10-3 and TRBJ2-7, with 9 bases matching TRBD1. Germline values: CDR1 ENHRY, CDR2 SYGVKD. After removal of 2 bases from V and 2 bases from J, the junction contained 1 base not matched to a gene. The CDR3 has 14 amino acids. CDR3 bases: TGTGCCATCAGTGAGGGGACAGGGACCTACGAGCAGTACTTC. It yields the protein CAISEGTGTYEQYF.

This clonotype was recorded only once. The chain is built from TRBV5-1 and TRBJ2-7; 7 bases fit TRBD1. CDR3 size: 15 residues. Germline lookup yields CDR1 SGHRS and CDR2 YFSETQ. Losses at the gene ends were 0 bases for V and 2 bases for J; bases not matched to a gene: 5. The DNA of the CDR3 is TGCGCCAGCAGCTTGGCCGGGACAGAGGCCTACGAGCAGTACTTC. It is translated as CASSLAGTEAYEQYF.

This clonotype appeared a single time. The rearrangement joins TRBV7-9 to TRBJ1-2; D is unclear. CDR1 and CDR2 (germline): SEHNR, FQNEAQ (reference sequence). The CDR3 covers 12 residues. Deletions cut 5 bases from V and 7 bases from J, with 11 bases between. The CDR3 reads CASSLDIIGYTF. The DNA of the CDR3 is TGTGCCAGCAGCCTCGACATAATTGGCTACACCTTC.

V gene TRBV13 combines with J gene TRBJ2-5; a weak D match, TRBD1 (5 bases). The CDR3 spans 13 residues. Germline V gene sequence: CDR1 PRHDT, CDR2 FYEKMQ (reference sequence). The germline V and J ends were trimmed by 7 bases and 1 base, with 10 bases remaining between them. The CDR3 sequence is CASTLTGQETQYF. The CDR3 DNA reads TGTGCCAGCACCCTAACAGGCCAAGAGACCCAGTACTTC.

The DNA of the CDR3 is TGTGCCAGCAGTTTAACCACCCCGGAGGCCTCTGGGGCCAACGTCCTGACTTTC. Amino acids: CASSLTTPEASGANVLTF. V gene TRBV6-5 combines with J gene TRBJ2-6, with D perhaps matching TRBD2 (5 bases). Germline CDR1 is MNHEY and CDR2 is SVGAGI. This CDR3 contains 18 residues. Between the trimmed V and J ends, which lost 4 bases and 0 bases, there was a span of 16 bases.

This chain connects TRBV6-5 to TRBJ2-2, with D unresolved. Trimming cost V 6 bases and J 3 bases, with 11 bases left between them. The CDR3 is 14 amino acids. In germline, CDR1 is MNHEY, CDR2 SVGAGI. DNA of the CDR3: TGTGCCAGCAGACCGGGCTGGTACACCGGGGAGCTGTTTTTT. Amino acids: CASRPGWYTGELFF.

V is TRBV6-5 and J is TRBJ2-2; D could derive from TRBD1 or TRBD2 (5 bases each). Per the germline V gene, CDR1 is MNHEY and CDR2 is SVGAGI. The CDR3 length is 16 residues. V lost 0 bases to trimming and J lost 0 bases, with 8 bases between them. The CDR3 DNA reads as TGTGCCAGCAGTTACTCGAGGGGTGCGAACACCGGGGAGCTGTTTTTT. This translates into CASSYSRGANTGELFF.

This clonotype was picked up one time. The chain employs TRBV20-1 and TRBJ1-2; TRBD1 matches at 8 bases. CDR1 is DFQATT, CDR2 SNEGSKA, per germline (reference sequence). CDR3 size: 12 residues. Trimming removed 7 bases from V and 8 bases from J; junction bases left unmatched: 9. Here the CDR3 DNA reads TGCAGTGTCGATATGACAGGGGAGGGCTACACCTTC. Its translation is CSVDMTGEGYTF.

The chain recombines TRBV10-3 with TRBJ1-1; a weak D match, TRBD1 (5 bases). V was trimmed by 4 bases and J by 1 base, leaving 16 bases between them. This CDR3 has 16 residues. Germline lookup yields CDR1 ENHRY and CDR2 SYGVKD. In nucleotides, the CDR3 is TGTGCCATCAGTGCGGGCAGGGCCGATGGGAACACTGAAGCTTTCTTT. Its translation is CAISAGRADGNTEAFF.

The sample holds one count of this clonotype. V usage is TRBV27 and J usage is TRBJ2-1; 13 bases are a match to TRBD2. Germline V gene sequence: CDR1 MNHEY, CDR2 SMNVEV (reference sequence). V trimming: 2 bases; J trimming: 5 bases; junction bases outside the gene matches: 9. This CDR3 comprises 18 residues. This chain's CDR3 is CASSLAIRLAGGDNEQFF. CDR3 nucleotides: TGTGCCAGCAGTTTAGCAATTCGACTAGCGGGAGGCGACAATGAGCAGTTCTTC.

The J gene is TRBJ1-1, the V gene TRBV27, with D perhaps TRBD1 (6 bases). The CDR3 has 16 residues. V was trimmed by 7 bases and J by 3 bases, leaving 21 bases between them. CDR1 MNHEY and CDR2 SMNVEV come from the germline V gene (reference sequence). CDR3 sequence reads: CASIGAAWGADTEAFF. The CDR3 DNA follows: TGTGCCAGCATAGGGGCCGCCTGGGGGGCGGACACTGAAGCTTTCTTT.

This sequence joins TRBV4-3 and TRBJ1-5; no definite D call. The CDR3 extends over 14 amino acids. The V gene's germline CDR1 is LGHNA and CDR2 YSLEER. The V gene lost 2 bases and the J gene lost 7 bases, with 12 bases spanning the gap. CDR3 bases: TGCGCCAGCAGCCAAAGGCTAGGAGTGCAGCCCCAGCATTTT. Residues: CASSQRLGVQPQHF.

The chain joins TRBV23-1 to TRBJ1-2; 7 bases are shared with TRBD1. TRBV23-1 is identified as an open reading frame with a role that is uncertain. The CDR3 has 12 amino acids. CDR3 residues: CPHGRGNYGYTF. In nucleotides, the CDR3 is TGCCCCCACGGCAGGGGGAACTATGGCTACACCTTC.

The chain links TRBV14 to TRBJ1-5; the D gene is possibly TRBD1 (6 bases). This CDR3 comprises 14 residues. With 4 bases removed from V and 5 bases from J, the gap between germline ends came to 12 bases. From germline, CDR1 is SGHDN and CDR2 FVKESK. The CDR3: CASSRSGTHQPQHF. CDR3 nucleotide sequence: TGTGCCAGCAGCCGATCCGGGACACATCAGCCCCAGCATTTT. Full variable domain (remainder filled in from reference TRBV14 and TRBJ1-5): EAGVTQFPSHSVIEKGQTVTLRCDPISGHDNLYWYRRVMGKEIKFLLHFVKESKQDESGMPNNRFLAERTGGTYSTLKVQPAELEDSGVYFCASSRSGTHQPQHFGDGTRLSIL.

V is TRBV30 and J is TRBJ2-2; D is possibly TRBD1 (6 bases). The CDR3 is 15 amino acids. Germline V gene sequence: CDR1 GTSNPN, CDR2 SVGIG (reference sequence). V lost 5 bases, J lost 1 base, and 14 bases lay in between. The CDR3 is CAWSHLQGNTGELFF. The DNA of the CDR3 is TGTGCCTGGTCTCACTTACAGGGGAACACCGGGGAGCTGTTTTTT.

V and J are TRBV3-1 and TRBJ1-2; D remains ambiguous. Trimming removed 5 bases at V and 8 bases at J, with 18 bases between. This CDR3 contains 14 residues. Germline V gene lookup returns CDR1 LGHDT and CDR2 YNNKEL (reference sequence). The CDR3 sequence: CASSSGDPLDGYTF. CDR3 nucleotides: TGTGCCAGCAGCTCGGGAGACCCGTTGGACGGCTACACCTTC.

The genes are TRBV19 and TRBJ1-2; TRBD1 matches 12 bases. Germline V gene data show CDR1 as LNHDA and CDR2 as SQIVND (reference sequence). The V gene end was trimmed by 5 bases and the J gene end by 4 bases; junction bases not matched to a gene: 14. This CDR3 is 18 amino acids long. CDR3 protein: CASSPSPGTGGYVYGYTF. CDR3 coding DNA: TGTGCCAGTAGTCCATCCCCGGGGACAGGGGGCTACGTCTATGGCTACACCTTC.

The rearrangement links TRBV11-3 to TRBJ2-7; tentatively, D is TRBD2 (5 bases). The CDR3 totals 15 residues. Germline loops: CDR1 SGHNT, CDR2 YENEEA. V dropped 0 bases and J dropped 5 bases, with 14 bases sitting between them. Here the CDR3 reads CASSLDRRTPHEQYF. The CDR3 region has the DNA TGTGCCAGCAGCTTAGATCGAAGGACTCCCCACGAGCAGTACTTC.

The chain has TRBV20-1 and TRBJ2-2; maybe TRBD1 (6 bases). The V end lost 8 bases, the J end lost 0 bases, and 13 bases lay between the germline ends. The V gene's germline CDR1 is DFQATT and CDR2 SNEGSKA (reference sequence). This CDR3 is built from 14 residues. The CDR3 DNA is TGCAGTACCCAGGGGACCACGAACACCGGGGAGCTGTTTTTT. Its protein is CSTQGTTNTGELFF.

V is TRBV20-1 and J is TRBJ2-7, with a tentative D call TRBD2 (5 bases). The V gene's germline CDR1 is DFQATT and CDR2 SNEGSKA (reference sequence). Trimming took 0 bases from V and 1 from J, leaving 16 bases between them. CDR3 length: 16 residues. This chain's CDR3 is CSARDFPGTPSYEQYF. The CDR3 DNA sequence: TGCAGTGCTAGAGATTTTCCGGGAACGCCTTCCTACGAGCAGTACTTC.

J is TRBJ2-5 and V is TRBV6-5; maybe TRBD1 (6 bases). Germline values: CDR1 MNHEY, CDR2 SVGAGI. V was clipped by 0 bases and J by 4 bases, with 12 bases between them. There are 15 residues in the CDR3. CDR3 in amino acids: CASSYSRDRRETQYF. In DNA, the CDR3 is TGTGCCAGCAGTTACTCGAGAGACAGGCGAGAGACCCAGTACTTC.

The chain links TRBV13 to TRBJ1-1; TRBD1 might be the D (6 bases). CDR3 length equals 15 residues. Germline V CDR1 and CDR2: PRHDT, FYEKMQ (reference sequence). Trimming pared 4 bases from V and 0 bases from J, leaving 12 bases between. The CDR3 DNA reads as TGTGCCAGCAGCTCCTACGGGGACATGAACACTGAAGCTTTCTTT. It is translated as CASSSYGDMNTEAFF.

The CDR3 coding sequence is TGCGCCAGCAGCCAAGATCAAGGCTTAAGCCAGCCCCAGCATTTT. Protein sequence: CASSQDQGLSQPQHF. The rearrangement joins TRBV4-1 to TRBJ1-5; D is undetermined. Germline CDR1 reads MGHRA; CDR2 reads YSYEKL. The CDR3 spans 15 residues. Trimming shortened V by 0 bases and J by 7 bases, and 13 bases separated the two germline ends.

The rearrangement joins TRBV2 to TRBJ1-2; D gene ambiguous. Germline CDR1 SNHLY, CDR2 FYNNEI. V dropped 9 bases and J dropped 5 bases, with 13 bases sitting between them. This CDR3 has 12 amino acids. As DNA, the CDR3 is TGTGCCAGGAAAGACAAGGATTATGGCTACACCTTC. Translated: CARKDKDYGYTF.

V is TRBV20-1 and J is TRBJ1-2, with 8 nucleotides matching TRBD1. The CDR3 contains 13 residues. Per the germline V gene, CDR1 is DFQATT and CDR2 is SNEGSKA (reference sequence). V shed 0 bases, J shed 4 bases, and the junction held 1 base outside the gene matches. In nucleotides, the CDR3 is TGCAGTGCTAGAGAAGACAGGGGCTATGGCTACACCTTC. This sequence encodes CSAREDRGYGYTF.